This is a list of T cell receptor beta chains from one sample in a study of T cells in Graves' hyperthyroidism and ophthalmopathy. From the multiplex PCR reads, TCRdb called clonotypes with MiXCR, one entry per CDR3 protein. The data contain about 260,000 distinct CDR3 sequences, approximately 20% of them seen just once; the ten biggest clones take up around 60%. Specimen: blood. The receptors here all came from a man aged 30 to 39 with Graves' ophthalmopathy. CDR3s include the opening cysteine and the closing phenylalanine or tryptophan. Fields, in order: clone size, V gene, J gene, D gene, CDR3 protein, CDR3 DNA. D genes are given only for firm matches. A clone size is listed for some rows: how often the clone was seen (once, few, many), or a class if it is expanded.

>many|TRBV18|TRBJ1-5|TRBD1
CASSLGQGEDQPQHF
TGTGCCAGCTCACTCGGACAGGGGGAGGATCAGCCCCAGCATTTT
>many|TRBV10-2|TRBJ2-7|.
CASSVGGTGSYEQYF
TGCGCCAGCAGTGTGGGTGGTACAGGATCCTACGAGCAGTACTTC
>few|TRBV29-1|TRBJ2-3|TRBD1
CSVEGQGPTDTQYF
TGCAGCGTCGAAGGACAGGGCCCCACAGATACGCAGTATTTT
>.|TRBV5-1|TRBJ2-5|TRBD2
CASTPAGGPGETQYF
TGCGCCAGCACCCCAGCGGGAGGGCCGGGAGAGACCCAGTACTTC
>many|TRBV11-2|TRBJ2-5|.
CASSFARTMHETQYF
TGTGCCAGCAGCTTCGCGAGGACCATGCATGAGACCCAGTACTTC
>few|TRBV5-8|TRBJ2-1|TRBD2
CASSRELADNEQFF
TGTGCCAGCAGCCGGGAGCTAGCGGACAATGAGCAGTTCTTC
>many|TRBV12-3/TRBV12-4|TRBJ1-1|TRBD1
CASSWTGQNTEAFF
TGTGCCAGCAGTTGGACAGGGCAGAACACTGAAGCTTTCTTT
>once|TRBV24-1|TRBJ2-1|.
CATSLDGSSYNEQFF
TGTGCCACCAGCCTGGACGGGAGCTCCTACAATGAGCAGTTCTTC
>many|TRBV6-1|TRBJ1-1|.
CASSSREVNTEAFF
TGTGCCAGCAGCTCTCGGGAGGTGAACACTGAAGCTTTCTTT
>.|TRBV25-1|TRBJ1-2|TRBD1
CASSELGQGAGGYTF
TGTGCCAGCAGTGAATTGGGGCAGGGGGCTGGTGGCTACACCTTC
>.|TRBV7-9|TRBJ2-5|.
CASSLPTGRAETQYF
TGTGCCAGCAGCTTACCGACAGGCCGGGCGGAGACCCAGTACTTC
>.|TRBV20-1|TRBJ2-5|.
CSARVRGETQYF
TGCAGTGCCCGCGTCAGGGGAGAGACCCAGTACTTC
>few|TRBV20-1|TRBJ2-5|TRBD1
CSASGGGPGTQYF
TGCAGTGCTTCAGGGGGCGGCCCAGGGACCCAGTACTTC
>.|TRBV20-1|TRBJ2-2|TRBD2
CSAWAGETGELFF
TGCAGTGCTTGGGCGGGAGAAACCGGGGAGCTGTTTTTT
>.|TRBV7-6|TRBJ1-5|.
CASSLGSGGGVNQPQHF
TGTGCCAGCAGCTTAGGGTCGGGGGGGGGCGTAAATCAGCCCCAGCATTTT
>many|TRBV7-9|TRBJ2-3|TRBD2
CASSRGGYSTDTQYF
TGTGCCAGCTCACGCGGGGGTTACAGCACAGATACGCAGTATTTT
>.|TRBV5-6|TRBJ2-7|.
CASSYPYKSYEQYF
TGTGCCAGCAGCTACCCCTACAAGTCCTACGAGCAGTACTTC
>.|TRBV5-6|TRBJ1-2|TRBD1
CASSRTGDNYGYTF
TGTGCCAGCAGCCGGACAGGGGATAACTATGGCTACACCTTC
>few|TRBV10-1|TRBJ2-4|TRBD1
CASSDYVPGQGIQYF
TGCGCCAGCAGTGACTACGTGCCGGGACAGGGGATTCAGTACTTC
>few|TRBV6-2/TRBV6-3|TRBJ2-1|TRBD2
CASSYSSGAGDYNEQFF
TGTGCCAGCAGTTACTCTTCGGGAGCGGGAGACTACAATGAGCAGTTCTTC
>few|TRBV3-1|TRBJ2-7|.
CASSQYGRSYEQYF
TGTGCCAGCAGCCAATATGGGCGTTCGTACGAGCAGTACTTC
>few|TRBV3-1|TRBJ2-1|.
CASSQEGVTYNEQFF
TGTGCCAGCAGCCAAGAGGGAGTCACCTACAATGAGCAGTTCTTC
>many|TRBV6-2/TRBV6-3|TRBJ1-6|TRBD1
CASKDRVSPLHF
TGTGCCAGCAAAGACAGGGTGTCACCCCTCCACTTT
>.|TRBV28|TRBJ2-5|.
CASTIGGEETQYF
TGTGCCAGCACCATTGGAGGGGAGGAGACCCAGTACTTC
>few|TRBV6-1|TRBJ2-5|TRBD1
CASSPRDRELIETQYF
TGTGCCAGCAGCCCCCGGGACAGGGAGTTGATAGAGACCCAGTACTTC
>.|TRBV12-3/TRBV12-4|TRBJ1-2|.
CASIPGLANYGYTF
TGTGCCAGCATCCCGGGCCTAGCTAACTATGGCTACACCTTC
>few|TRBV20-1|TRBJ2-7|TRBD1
CSAREGQGAYEQYF
TGCAGTGCTAGAGAAGGACAGGGGGCATACGAGCAGTACTTC